This T cell receptor (beta chain) originates from a study of blood T cell repertoires in COVID-19. The wider study: Samples taken during acute and convalescent COVID-19 were collected in the United States, Italy and Spain.

This CDR3 spans 16 amino acids. The germline V and J ends were trimmed by 2 bases and 4 bases, with 12 bases remaining between them. Germline CDR1 SGHNT, CDR2 YENEEA. Methods used by the authors: How many nucleated cells were present was estimated from reference gene primer amplification. Method: immunoSEQ multiplex PCR; TCRdb's copy keeps in-frame clones and lacks some. That table gives V, J and clone size, and the DNA gave D and trimming. This table holds some 460,000 clones, around nine tenths found once. The receptor comes from a woman in her twenties or thirties with acute or convalescent COVID-19. Material for sequencing was peripheral blood. The chain employs TRBV11-3 and TRBJ2-6, with D maybe TRBD2 (5 bases). The DNA of the CDR3 is TGTGCCAGCAGCTTAAATCGAGGGCCGGGGGCCAACGTCCTGACTTTC. Protein: CASSLNRGPGANVLTF.